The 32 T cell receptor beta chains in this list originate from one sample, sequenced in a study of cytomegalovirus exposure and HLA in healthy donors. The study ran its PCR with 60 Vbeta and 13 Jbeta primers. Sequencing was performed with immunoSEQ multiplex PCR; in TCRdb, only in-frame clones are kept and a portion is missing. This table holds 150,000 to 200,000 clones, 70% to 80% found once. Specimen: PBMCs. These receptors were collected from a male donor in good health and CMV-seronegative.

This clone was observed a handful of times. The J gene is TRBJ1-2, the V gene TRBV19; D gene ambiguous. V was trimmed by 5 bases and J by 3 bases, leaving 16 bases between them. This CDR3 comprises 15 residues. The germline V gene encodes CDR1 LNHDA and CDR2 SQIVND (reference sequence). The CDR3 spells CASSAREGKYYGYTF. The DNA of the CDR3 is TGTGCCAGTAGTGCGCGGGAGGGAAAGTACTATGGCTACACCTTC.

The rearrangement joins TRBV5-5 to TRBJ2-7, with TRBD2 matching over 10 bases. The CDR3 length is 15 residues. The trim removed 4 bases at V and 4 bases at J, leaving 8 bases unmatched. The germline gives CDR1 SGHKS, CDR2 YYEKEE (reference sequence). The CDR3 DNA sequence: TGTGCCAGCAGCCGGTCTACTAGCGGGACTTACGAGCAGTACTTC. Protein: CASSRSTSGTYEQYF. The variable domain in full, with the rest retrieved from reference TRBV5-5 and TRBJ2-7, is DAGVTQSPTHLIKTRGQQVTLRCSPISGHKSVSWYQQVLGQGPQFIFQYYEKEERGRGNFPDRFSARQFPNYSSELNVNALLLGDSALYLCASSRSTSGTYEQYFGPGTRLTVT.

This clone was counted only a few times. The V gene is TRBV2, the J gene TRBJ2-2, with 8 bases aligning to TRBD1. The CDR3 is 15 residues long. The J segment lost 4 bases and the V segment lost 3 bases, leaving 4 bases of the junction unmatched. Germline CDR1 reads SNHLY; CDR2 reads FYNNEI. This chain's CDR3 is CASSEGTGLTGELFF. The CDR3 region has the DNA TGTGCCAGCAGTGAGGGGACAGGACTCACCGGGGAGCTGTTTTTT. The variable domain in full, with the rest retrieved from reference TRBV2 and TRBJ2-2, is EPEVTQTPSHQVTQMGQEVILRCVPISNHLYFYWYRQILGQKVEFLVSFYNNEISEKSEIFDDQFSVERPDGSNFTLKIRSTKLEDSAMYFCASSEGTGLTGELFFGEGSRLTVL.

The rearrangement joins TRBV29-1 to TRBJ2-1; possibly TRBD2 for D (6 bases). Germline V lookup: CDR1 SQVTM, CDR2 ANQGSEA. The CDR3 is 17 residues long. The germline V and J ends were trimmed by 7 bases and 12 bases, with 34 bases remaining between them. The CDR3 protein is CSAHSNSGSIPTIGQFF. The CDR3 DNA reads TGCAGCGCCCACTCAAATTCCGGGAGCATTCCAACTATTGGGCAGTTCTTC.

The CDR3 bases are TGTGCCAGCAGCCGACAGGGCATCGGCACCGGGGAGCTGTTTTTT. As protein: CASSRQGIGTGELFF. The chain is built from TRBV7-3 and TRBJ2-2; 7 nucleotides align to TRBD1. Trimming took 5 bases from V and 4 from J; bases not matched to a gene: 7. Germline loops: CDR1 SGHTA, CDR2 FQGTGA. The CDR3 covers 15 residues.

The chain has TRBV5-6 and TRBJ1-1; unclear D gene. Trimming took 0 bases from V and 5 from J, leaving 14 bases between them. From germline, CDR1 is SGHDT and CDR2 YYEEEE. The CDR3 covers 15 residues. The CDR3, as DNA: TGTGCCAGCAGCTTGGTCCGCTACTCAGGTACTGAAGCTTTCTTT. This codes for CASSLVRYSGTEAFF. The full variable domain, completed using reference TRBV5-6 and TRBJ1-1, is DAGVTQSPTHLIKTRGQQVTLRCSPKSGHDTVSWYQQALGQGPQFIFQYYEEEERQRGNFPDRFSGHQFPNYSSELNVNALLLGDSALYLCASSLVRYSGTEAFFGQGTRLTVV.

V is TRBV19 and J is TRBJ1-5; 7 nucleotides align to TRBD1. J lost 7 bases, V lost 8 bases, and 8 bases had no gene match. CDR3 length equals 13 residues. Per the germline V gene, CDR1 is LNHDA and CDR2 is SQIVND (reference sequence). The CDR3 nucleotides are TGTGCCAGTCGACAGGGAATAGGGCAGCCCCAGCATTTT. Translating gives CASRQGIGQPQHF.

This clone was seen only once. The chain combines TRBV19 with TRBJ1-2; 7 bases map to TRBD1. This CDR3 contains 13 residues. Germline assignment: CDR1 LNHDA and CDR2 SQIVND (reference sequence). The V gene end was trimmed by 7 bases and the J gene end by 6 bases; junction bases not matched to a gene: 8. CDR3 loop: CASTDRQGDGYTF. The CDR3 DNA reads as TGTGCCAGTACCGATAGACAGGGTGATGGCTACACCTTC.

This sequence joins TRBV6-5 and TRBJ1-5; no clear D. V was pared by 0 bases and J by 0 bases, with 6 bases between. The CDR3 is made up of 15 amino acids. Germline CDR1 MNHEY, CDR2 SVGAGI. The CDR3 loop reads CASSYSSSSNQPQHF. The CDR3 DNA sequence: TGTGCCAGCAGTTACTCATCCAGTAGCAATCAGCCCCAGCATTTT.

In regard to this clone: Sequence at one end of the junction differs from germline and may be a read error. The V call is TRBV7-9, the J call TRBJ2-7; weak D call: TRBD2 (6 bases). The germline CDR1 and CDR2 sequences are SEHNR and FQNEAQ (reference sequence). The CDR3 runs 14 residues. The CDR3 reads CSSSLAAGIGEQYF. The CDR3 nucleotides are TGTTCCAGCAGCTTAGCGGCAGGGATAGGCGAGCAGTACTTC.

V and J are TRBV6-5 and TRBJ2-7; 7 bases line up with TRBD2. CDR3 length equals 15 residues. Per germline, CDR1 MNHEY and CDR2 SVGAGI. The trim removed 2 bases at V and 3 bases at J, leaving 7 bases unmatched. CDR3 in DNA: TGTGCCAGCAGTTACCGAGCGGGATCAGGCTACGAGCAGTACTTC. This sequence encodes CASSYRAGSGYEQYF.

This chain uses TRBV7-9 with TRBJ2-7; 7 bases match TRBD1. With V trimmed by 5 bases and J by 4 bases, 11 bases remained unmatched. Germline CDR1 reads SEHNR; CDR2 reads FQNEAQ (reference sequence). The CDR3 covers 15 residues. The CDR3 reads CASSPRQGVGYEQYF. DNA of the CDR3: TGTGCCAGCAGCCCCAGGCAGGGGGTTGGGTACGAGCAGTACTTC.

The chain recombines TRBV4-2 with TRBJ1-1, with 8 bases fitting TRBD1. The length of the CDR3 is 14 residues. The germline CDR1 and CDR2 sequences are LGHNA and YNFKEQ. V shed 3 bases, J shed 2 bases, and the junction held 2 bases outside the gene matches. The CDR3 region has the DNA TGTGCCAGCAGCCATGGACAGGGTAACACTGAAGCTTTCTTT. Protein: CASSHGQGNTEAFF.

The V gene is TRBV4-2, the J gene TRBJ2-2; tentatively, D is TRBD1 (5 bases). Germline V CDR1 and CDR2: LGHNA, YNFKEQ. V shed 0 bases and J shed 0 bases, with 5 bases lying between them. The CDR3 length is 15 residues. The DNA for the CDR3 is TGTGCCAGCAGCCAAGACAGGGCGAACACCGGGGAGCTGTTTTTT. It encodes CASSQDRANTGELFF.

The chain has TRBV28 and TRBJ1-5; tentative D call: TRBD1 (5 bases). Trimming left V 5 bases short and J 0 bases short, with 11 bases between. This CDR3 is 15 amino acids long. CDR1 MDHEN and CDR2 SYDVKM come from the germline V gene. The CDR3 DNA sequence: TGTGCCAGCAGTGTTTGGGGGGATAGCAATCAGCCCCAGCATTTT. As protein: CASSVWGDSNQPQHF.

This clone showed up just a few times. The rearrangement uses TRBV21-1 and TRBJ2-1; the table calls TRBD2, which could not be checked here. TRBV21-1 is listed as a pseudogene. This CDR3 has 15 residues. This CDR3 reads CASSKGVPSGDEQFF. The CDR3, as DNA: TGTGCCAGCAGCAAAGGTGTGCCTAGCGGCGATGAGCAGTTCTTC.

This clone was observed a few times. The CDR3 coding sequence is TGTGCCAGCAGCTTAACCGCATTGGGAGGGGAGACCCAGTACTTC. Its translation: CASSLTALGGETQYF. The rearrangement links TRBV7-9 to TRBJ2-5, with 7 positions matching TRBD2. CDR3 length: 15 amino acids. Germline CDR1 reads SEHNR; CDR2 reads FQNEAQ (reference sequence). V lost 2 bases, J lost 5 bases, and 8 bases stayed unmatched. Combining the CDR3 with reference TRBV7-9 and TRBJ2-5 gives the whole variable domain DTGVSQNPRHKITKRGQNVTFRCDPISEHNRLYWYRQTLGQGPEFLTYFQNEAQLEKSRLLSDRFSAERPKGSFSTLEIQRTEQGDSAMYLCASSLTALGGETQYFGPGTRLLVL.

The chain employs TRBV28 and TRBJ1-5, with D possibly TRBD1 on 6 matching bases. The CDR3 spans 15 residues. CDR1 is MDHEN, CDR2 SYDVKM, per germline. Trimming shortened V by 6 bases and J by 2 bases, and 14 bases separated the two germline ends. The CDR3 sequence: CASSPTGIGNQPQHF. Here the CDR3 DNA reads TGTGCCAGCAGCCCCACAGGGATTGGCAATCAGCCCCAGCATTTT. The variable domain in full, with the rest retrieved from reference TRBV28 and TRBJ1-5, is DVKVTQSSRYLVKRTGEKVFLECVQDMDHENMFWYRQDPGLGLRLIYFSYDVKMKEKGDIPEGYSVSREKKERFSLILESASTNQTSMYLCASSPTGIGNQPQHFGDGTRLSIL.

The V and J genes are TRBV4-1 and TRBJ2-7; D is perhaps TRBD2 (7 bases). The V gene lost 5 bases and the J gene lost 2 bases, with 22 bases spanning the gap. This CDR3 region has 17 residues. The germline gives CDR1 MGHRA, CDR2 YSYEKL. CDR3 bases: TGCGCCAGCAGCGGTGCGGGGGCGGGGAGGGCGGCCTACGAGCAGTACTTC. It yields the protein CASSGAGAGRAAYEQYF.

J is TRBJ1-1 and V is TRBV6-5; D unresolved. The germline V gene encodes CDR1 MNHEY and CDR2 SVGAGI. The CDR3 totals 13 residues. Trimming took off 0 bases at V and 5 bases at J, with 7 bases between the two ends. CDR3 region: CASSYSIGTEAFF. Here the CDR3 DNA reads TGTGCCAGCAGTTACTCGATCGGGACTGAAGCTTTCTTT.

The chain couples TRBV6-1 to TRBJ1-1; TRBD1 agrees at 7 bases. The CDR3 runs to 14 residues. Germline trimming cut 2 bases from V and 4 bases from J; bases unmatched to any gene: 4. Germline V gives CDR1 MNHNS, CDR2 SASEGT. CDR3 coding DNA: TGTGCCAGCAGTGAAAGGCAGGGGGGCACTGAAGCTTTCTTT. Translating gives CASSERQGGTEAFF.

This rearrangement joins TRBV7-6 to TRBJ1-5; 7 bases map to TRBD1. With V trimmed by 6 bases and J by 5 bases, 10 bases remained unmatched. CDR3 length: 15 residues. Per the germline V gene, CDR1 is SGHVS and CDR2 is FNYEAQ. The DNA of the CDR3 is TGTGCCAGCAGTTTCCGGGACAGAGATGATCAGCCCCAGCATTTT. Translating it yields CASSFRDRDDQPQHF.

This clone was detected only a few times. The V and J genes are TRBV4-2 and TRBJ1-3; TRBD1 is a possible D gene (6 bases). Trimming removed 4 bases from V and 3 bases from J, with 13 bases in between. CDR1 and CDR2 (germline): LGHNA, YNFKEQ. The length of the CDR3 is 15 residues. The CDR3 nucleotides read TGTGCCAGCAGCCGGGGACACCCAGGTGGAAACACCATATATTTT. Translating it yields CASSRGHPGGNTIYF.

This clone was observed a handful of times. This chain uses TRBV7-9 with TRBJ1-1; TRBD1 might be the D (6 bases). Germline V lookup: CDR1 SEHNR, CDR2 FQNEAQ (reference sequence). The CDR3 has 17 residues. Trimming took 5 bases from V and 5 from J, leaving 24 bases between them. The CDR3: CASSRNYRGTRWTEAFF. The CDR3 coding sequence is TGTGCCAGCAGCCGGAACTATAGGGGGACGAGGTGGACTGAAGCTTTCTTT.

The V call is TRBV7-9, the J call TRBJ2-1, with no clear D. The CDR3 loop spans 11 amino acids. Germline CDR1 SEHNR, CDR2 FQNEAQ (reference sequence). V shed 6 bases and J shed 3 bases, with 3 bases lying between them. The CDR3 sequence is CASSIYNEQFF. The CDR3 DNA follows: TGTGCCAGCAGTATCTACAATGAGCAGTTCTTC.

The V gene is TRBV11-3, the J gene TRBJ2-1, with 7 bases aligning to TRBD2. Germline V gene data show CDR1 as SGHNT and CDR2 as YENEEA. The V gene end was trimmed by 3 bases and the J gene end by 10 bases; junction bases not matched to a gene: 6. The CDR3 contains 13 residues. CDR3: CASSFRGGGEQFF. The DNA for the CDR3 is TGTGCCAGCAGCTTTCGCGGGGGAGGGGAGCAGTTCTTC.

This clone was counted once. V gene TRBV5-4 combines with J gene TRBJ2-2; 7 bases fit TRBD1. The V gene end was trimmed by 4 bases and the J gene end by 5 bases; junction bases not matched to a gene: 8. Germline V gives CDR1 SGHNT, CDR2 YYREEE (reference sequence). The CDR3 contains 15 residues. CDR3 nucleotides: TGTGCCAGCAGCCAGTGGTACAGGGGAACCGGGGAGCTGTTTTTT. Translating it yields CASSQWYRGTGELFF. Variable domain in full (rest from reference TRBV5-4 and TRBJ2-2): ETGVTQSPTHLIKTRGQQVTLRCSSQSGHNTVSWYQQALGQGPQFIFQYYREEENGRGNFPPRFSGLQFPNYSSELNVNALELDDSALYLCASSQWYRGTGELFFGEGSRLTVL.

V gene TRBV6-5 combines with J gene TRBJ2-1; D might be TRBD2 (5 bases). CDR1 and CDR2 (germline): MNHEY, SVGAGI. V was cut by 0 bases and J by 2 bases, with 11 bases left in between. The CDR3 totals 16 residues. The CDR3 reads CASSYSGGAPYNEQFF. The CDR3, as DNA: TGTGCCAGCAGTTACTCAGGAGGTGCGCCCTACAATGAGCAGTTCTTC.

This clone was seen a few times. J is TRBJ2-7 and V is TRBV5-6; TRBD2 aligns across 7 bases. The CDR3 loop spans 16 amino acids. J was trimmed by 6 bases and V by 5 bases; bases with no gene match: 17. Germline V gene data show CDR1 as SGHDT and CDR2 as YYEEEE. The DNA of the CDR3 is TGTGCCAGCAGTCCGATGACAGCGGGACTTATCCGCGAGCAGTACTTC. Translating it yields CASSPMTAGLIREQYF.

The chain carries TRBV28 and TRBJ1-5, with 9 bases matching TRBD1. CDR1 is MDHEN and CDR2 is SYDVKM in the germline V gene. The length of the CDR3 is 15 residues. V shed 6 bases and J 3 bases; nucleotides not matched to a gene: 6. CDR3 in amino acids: CASSSRQGDNQPQHF. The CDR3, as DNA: TGTGCCAGCAGCAGTAGACAGGGGGACAATCAGCCCCAGCATTTT.

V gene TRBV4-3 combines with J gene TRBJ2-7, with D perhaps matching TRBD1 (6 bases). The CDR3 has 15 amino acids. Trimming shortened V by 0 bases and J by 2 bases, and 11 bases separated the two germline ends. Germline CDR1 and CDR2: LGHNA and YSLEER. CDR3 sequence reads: CASSQDFGQTYEQYF. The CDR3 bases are TGCGCCAGCAGCCAAGATTTTGGACAGACCTACGAGCAGTACTTC.

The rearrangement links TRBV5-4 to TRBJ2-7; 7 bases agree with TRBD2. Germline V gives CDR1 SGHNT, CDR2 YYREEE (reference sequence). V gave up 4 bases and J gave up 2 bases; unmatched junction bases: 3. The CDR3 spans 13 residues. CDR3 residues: CASSPGGAYEQYF. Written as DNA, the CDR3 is TGTGCCAGCAGCCCTGGGGGGGCCTACGAGCAGTACTTC.